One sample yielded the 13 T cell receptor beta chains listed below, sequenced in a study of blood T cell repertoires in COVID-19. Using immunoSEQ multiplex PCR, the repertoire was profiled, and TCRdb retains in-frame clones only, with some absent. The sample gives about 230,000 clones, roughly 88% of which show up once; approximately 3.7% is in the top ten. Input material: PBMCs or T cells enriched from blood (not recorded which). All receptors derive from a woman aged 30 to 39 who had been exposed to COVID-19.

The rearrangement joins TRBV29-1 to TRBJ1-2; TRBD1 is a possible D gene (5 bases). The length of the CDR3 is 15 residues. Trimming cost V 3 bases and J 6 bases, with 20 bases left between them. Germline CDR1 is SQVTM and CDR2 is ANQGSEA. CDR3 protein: CSVDGGQGFEHGYTF. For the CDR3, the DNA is TGCAGCGTTGACGGTGGTCAGGGTTTTGAACATGGCTACACCTTC. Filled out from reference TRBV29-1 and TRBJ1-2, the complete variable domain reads SAVISQKPSRDICQRGTSLTIQCQVDSQVTMMFWYRQQPGQSLTLIATANQGSEATYESGFVIDKFPISRPNLTFSTLTVSNMSPEDSSIYLCSVDGGQGFEHGYTFGSGTRLTVV.

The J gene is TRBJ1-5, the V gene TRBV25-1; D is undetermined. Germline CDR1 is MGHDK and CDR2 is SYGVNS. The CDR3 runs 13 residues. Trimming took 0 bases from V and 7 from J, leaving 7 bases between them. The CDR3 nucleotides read TGTGCCAGCAGTGAATATCTGGGCCAGCCCCAGCATTTT. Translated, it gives CASSEYLGQPQHF.

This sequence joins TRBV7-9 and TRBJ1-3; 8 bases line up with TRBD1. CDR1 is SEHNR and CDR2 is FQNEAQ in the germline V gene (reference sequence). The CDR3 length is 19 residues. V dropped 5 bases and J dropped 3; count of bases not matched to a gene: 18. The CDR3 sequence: CASSPALGQGVNFGNTIYF. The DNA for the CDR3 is TGTGCCAGCAGCCCCGCTCTAGGACAGGGCGTAAACTTTGGAAACACCATATATTTT.

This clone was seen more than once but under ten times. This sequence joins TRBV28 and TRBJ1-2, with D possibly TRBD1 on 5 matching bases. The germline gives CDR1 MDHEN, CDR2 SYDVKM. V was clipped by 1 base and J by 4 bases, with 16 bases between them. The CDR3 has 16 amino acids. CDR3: CASSLFGGDRIYGYTF. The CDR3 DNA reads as TGTGCCAGCAGTTTATTTGGGGGGGATCGGATCTATGGCTACACCTTC.

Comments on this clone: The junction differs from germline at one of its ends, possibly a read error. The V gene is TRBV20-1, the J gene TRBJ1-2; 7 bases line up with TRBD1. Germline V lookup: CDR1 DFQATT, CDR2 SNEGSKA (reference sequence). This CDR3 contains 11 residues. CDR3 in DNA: TGCAGTGCTAGAGATGGACAGGCTAGTATCTTC. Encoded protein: CSARDGQASIF.

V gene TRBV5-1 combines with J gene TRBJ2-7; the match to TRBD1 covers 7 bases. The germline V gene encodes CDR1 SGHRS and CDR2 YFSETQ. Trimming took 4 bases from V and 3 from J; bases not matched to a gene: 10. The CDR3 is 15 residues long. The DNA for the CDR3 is TGCGCCAGCAGCATAATAGGGGGCTTAGGCTACGAGCAGTACTTC. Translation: CASSIIGGLGYEQYF. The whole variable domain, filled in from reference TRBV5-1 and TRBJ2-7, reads KAGVTQTPRYLIKTRGQQVTLSCSPISGHRSVSWYQQTPGQGLQFLFEYFSETQRNKGNFPGRFSGRQFSNSRSEMNVSTLELGDSALYLCASSIIGGLGYEQYFGPGTRLTVT.

CDR3 residues: CASSLRGPGSEQYF. The CDR3, as DNA: TGTGCCAGCAGCTTGAGGGGGCCTGGGAGCGAGCAGTACTTC. The V call is TRBV5-6, the J call TRBJ2-7; 7 bases fit TRBD1. CDR1 is SGHDT and CDR2 is YYEEEE in the germline V gene. This CDR3 contains 14 residues. The junction had 7 bases not matched to a gene; V was cut back by 1 base and J by 6 bases. The whole variable domain, filled in from reference TRBV5-6 and TRBJ2-7, reads DAGVTQSPTHLIKTRGQQVTLRCSPKSGHDTVSWYQQALGQGPQFIFQYYEEEERQRGNFPDRFSGHQFPNYSSELNVNALLLGDSALYLCASSLRGPGSEQYFGPGTRLTVT.

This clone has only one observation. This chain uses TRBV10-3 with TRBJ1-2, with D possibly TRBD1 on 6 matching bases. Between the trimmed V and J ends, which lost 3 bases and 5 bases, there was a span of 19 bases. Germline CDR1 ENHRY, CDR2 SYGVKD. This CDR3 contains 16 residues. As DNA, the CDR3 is TGTGCCATCAGTGATTCCTCGGGGGGGACAAAGTATGGCTACACCTTC. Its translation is CAISDSSGGTKYGYTF.

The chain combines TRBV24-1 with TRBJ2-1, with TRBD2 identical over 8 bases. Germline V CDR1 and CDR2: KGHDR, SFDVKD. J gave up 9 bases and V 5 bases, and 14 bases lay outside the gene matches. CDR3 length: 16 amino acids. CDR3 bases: TGTGCCACCAGTGGGATCGGGGCTAGCGGGTTCATTGAGCAGTTCTTC. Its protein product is CATSGIGASGFIEQFF.

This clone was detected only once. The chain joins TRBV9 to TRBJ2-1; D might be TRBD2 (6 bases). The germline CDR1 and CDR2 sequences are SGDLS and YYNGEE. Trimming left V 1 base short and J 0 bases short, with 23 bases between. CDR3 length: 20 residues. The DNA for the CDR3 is TGTGCCAGCAGCGTATTCCTCACGGGAGTGTATCTCGTCTCCTACAATGAGCAGTTCTTC. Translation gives CASSVFLTGVYLVSYNEQFF.

CDR3 sequence reads: CASSKGGSTGGYTF. Written as DNA, the CDR3 is TGTGCCAGTAGCAAGGGCGGATCAACGGGGGGCTACACCTTC. The gene calls are TRBV19 and TRBJ1-2; unclear D gene. V dropped 6 bases and J dropped 8 bases, with 19 bases sitting between them. There are 14 residues in the CDR3. Looked up from germline, CDR1 is LNHDA and CDR2 is SQIVND (reference sequence).

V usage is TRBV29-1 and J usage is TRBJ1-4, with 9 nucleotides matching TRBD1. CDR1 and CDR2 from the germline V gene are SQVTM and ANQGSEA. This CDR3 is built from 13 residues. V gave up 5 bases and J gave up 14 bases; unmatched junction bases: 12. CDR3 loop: CSVRGDRANFLFF. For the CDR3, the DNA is TGCAGCGTTCGCGGGGACAGGGCGAATTTTCTGTTTTTT.

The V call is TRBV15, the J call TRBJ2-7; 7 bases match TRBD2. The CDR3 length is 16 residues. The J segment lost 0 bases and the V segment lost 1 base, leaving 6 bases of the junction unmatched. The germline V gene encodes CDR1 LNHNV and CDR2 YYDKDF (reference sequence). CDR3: CATSRVGEGSSYEQYF. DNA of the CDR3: TGTGCCACCAGCAGAGTTGGGGAGGGCTCCTCCTACGAGCAGTACTTC.